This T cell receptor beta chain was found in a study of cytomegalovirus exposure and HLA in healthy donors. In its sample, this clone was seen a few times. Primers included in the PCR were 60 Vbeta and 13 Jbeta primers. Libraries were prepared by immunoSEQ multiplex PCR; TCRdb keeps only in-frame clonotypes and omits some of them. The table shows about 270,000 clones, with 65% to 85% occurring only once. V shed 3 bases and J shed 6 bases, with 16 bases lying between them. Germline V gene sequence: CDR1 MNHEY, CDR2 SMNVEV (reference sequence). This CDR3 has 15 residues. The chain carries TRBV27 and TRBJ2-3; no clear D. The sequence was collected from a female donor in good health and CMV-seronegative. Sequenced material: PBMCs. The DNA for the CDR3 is TGTGCCAGCAGTTTCCCTCGGAGTACTTACGATACGCAGTATTTT. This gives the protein CASSFPRSTYDTQYF.